This T cell receptor beta chain comes out of a study of shared clonotypes between healthy human individuals. Findings and caveats of the study: Rarefaction showed sorted-subset sequencing was incomplete despite large depth. Few donors restricted represented genetic and exposure-history diversity.

Sequencing was at deep level. Sequenced by immunoSEQ multiplex PCR; TCRdb stores in-frame clones only, minus some. Here the sample spans approximately 2.5 million clones, just over 90% being singletons. The CDR3 extends over 16 amino acids. V was trimmed by 6 bases and J by 0 bases, leaving 17 bases between them. The germline gives CDR1 SEHNR, CDR2 FQNEAQ (reference sequence). Points on this clone: The antigen remains undetermined.

The gene calls are TRBV7-9 and TRBJ2-5; D could derive from TRBD1 or TRBD2 (5 bases each). This receptor was identified in a man aged 18-30 years in good health. Sequences were obtained from naive CD4+ T cells sorted from blood. Subset: CD45RA+ positively selected. Here the CDR3 reads CASRRGAGLYQETQYF. Written as DNA, the CDR3 is TGTGCCAGCAGACGAGGGGCAGGCCTATACCAAGAGACCCAGTACTTC.